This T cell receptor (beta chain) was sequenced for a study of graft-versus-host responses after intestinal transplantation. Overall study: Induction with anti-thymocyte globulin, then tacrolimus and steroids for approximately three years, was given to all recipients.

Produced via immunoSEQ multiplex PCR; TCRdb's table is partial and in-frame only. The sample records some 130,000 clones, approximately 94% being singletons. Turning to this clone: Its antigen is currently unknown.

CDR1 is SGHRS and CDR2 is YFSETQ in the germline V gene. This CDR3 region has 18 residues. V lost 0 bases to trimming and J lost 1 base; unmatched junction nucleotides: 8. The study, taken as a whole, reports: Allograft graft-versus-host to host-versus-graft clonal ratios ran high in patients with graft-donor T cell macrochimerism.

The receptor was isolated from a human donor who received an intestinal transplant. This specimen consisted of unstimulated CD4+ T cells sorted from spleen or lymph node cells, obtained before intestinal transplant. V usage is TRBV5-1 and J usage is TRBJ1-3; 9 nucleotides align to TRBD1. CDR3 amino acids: CASSLVSGQGGSGNTIYF. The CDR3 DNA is TGCGCCAGCAGCTTGGTTTCGGGACAGGGAGGTTCTGGAAACACCATATATTTT.